Here is one T cell receptor (beta chain) with its context. These data are taken from a study of shared clonotypes between healthy human individuals. Sequencing was performed with immunoSEQ multiplex PCR; in TCRdb, only in-frame clones are kept and a portion is missing. The table shows 780,000 or so clones, with approximately 77% occurring only once. The V gene's germline CDR1 is SGHRS and CDR2 YFSETQ. The CDR3 is 15 amino acids. Deletions cut 1 base from V and 2 bases from J, with 12 bases between. The J gene is TRBJ2-5, the V gene TRBV5-1; possibly TRBD1 or TRBD2 for D (5 bases each). This sequence was found in a woman aged 25 to 39 in good health. Sequencing was carried out using memory CD4+ T cells sorted from blood. The subset here: CD45RA-negative fraction. The CDR3 sequence: CASSLLGTAQETQYF. The CDR3 DNA reads TGCGCCAGCAGCTTGCTTGGGACGGCACAAGAGACCCAGTACTTC.